The next 2 T cell receptor beta chains were all read from a single sample in a study of T-cell memory formation after mild COVID-19. One entry per CDR3 protein results from TCRdb running MiXCR on the 5' RACE reads. The sample holds 550,000 to 700,000 distinct CDR3 sequences, roughly 17% seen once. The material sequenced was PBMCs or a T cell subset sorted from them (not recorded which). Receptors originate from an adult woman who had mild COVID-19 (a few samples of this study predate the infection). Cell type and time point are not known.

The V call is TRBV6-6, the J call TRBJ1-1; D is undetermined. Germline assignment: CDR1 MNHNY and CDR2 SVGAGI (reference sequence). The CDR3 has 16 amino acids. The V gene lost 2 bases and the J gene lost 1 base, with 14 bases spanning the gap. CDR3: CASSYIVRSGNTEAFF. CDR3 DNA sequence: TGTGCCAGCAGTTACATAGTACGATCGGGGAACACTGAAGCTTTCTTT.

The chain uses TRBV5-1 and TRBJ1-1, with TRBD1 as a possible D gene (5 bases). V dropped 0 bases and J dropped 5 bases, with 14 bases sitting between them. The germline gives CDR1 SGHRS, CDR2 YFSETQ. This CDR3 has 15 residues. The DNA for the CDR3 is TGCGCCAGCAGCTTGGTTGGGGGAAGGAAGACTGAAGCTTTCTTT. It translates to CASSLVGGRKTEAFF.